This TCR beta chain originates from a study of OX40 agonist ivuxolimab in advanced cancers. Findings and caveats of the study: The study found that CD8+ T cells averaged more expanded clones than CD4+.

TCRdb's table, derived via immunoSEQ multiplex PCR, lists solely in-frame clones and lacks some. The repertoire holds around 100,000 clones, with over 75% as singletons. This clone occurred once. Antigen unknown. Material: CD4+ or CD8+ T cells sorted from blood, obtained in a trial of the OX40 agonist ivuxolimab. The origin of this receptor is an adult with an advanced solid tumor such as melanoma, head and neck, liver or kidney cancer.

Here the CDR3 DNA reads TGTGCCAGCAGCCAACAGGTAGAGACCCAGTACTTC. It yields the protein CASSQQVETQYF. The chain combines TRBV6-1 with TRBJ2-5, with D possibly matching TRBD1 (5 bases). V was trimmed by 6 bases and J by 4 bases, leaving 9 bases between them. The germline CDR1 and CDR2 sequences are MNHNS and SASEGT. The CDR3 extends over 12 amino acids.